This entry describes one T cell receptor (beta chain). An end of the junction differs from the germline gene, which may be a read error. Unique molecular identifiers were added to individual cDNA molecules. TCRdb reprocessed the 5' RACE reads via MiXCR and lists one record per CDR3 protein. The sample holds nearly 60,000 distinct CDR3 sequences, roughly 13% seen once. CDR1 is SSHAT and CDR2 is FNYEAQ in the germline V gene (reference sequence). The CDR3 loop spans 16 amino acids. The data were obtained in a study of early T cells in non-severe SARS-CoV-2 infection. The chain carries TRBV7-7 and TRBJ2-2, with TRBD2 as a possible D gene (5 bases). The clonotype originates from an adult who was a healthcare worker with PCR-confirmed SARS-CoV-2 infection or an uninfected control (not recorded which). Sample: whole blood. Here the CDR3 reads CASSQPGNLNTGELFF. The DNA for the CDR3 is TGTGCTAGCAGCCAACCGGGGAACCTGAACACCGGGGAGCTGTTTTTT.